The 8 T cell receptor beta chains reported below all come from one sample, sequenced in a study of cytomegalovirus exposure and HLA in healthy donors. It was with 60 Vbeta and 13 Jbeta primers that the PCR ran. Sequencing used immunoSEQ multiplex PCR; TCRdb keeps in-frame clones, though not all of them. Of more than 80,000 clones listed, 75% are singletons. The sequenced sample was PBMCs. The receptors were sampled from a man aged 40-55 years in good health and CMV-seronegative.

The chain recombines TRBV11-2 with TRBJ2-5, with D possibly TRBD2 on 6 matching bases. CDR3 length: 14 amino acids. The germline gives CDR1 SGHAT, CDR2 FQNNGV. Trimming left V 1 base short and J 4 bases short, with 10 bases between. The CDR3 DNA follows: TGTGCCAGCAGCTTAGGGCCAGCGGGAGAGACCCAGTACTTC. This encodes CASSLGPAGETQYF.

The chain is built from TRBV7-6 and TRBJ2-5; TRBD2 is a possible D gene (5 bases). This CDR3 has 17 residues. Trimming removed 1 base from V and 3 bases from J, with 18 bases in between. CDR1 is SGHVS, CDR2 FNYEAQ, per germline. The CDR3 coding sequence is TGTGCCAGCAGCTTAGATCGGGTGGGAGTAGGAAAAGAGACCCAGTACTTC. This codes for CASSLDRVGVGKETQYF.

This clone turned up a few times. This sequence joins TRBV7-3 and TRBJ2-2; 9 bases are a match to TRBD2. Germline V gene sequence: CDR1 SGHTA, CDR2 FQGTGA. After removal of 5 bases from V and 1 base from J, the junction contained 2 bases not matched to a gene. This CDR3 is 15 amino acids long. CDR3 DNA: TGTGCCAGCAGCCTTAGCGGGGGGAACACCGGGGAGCTGTTTTTT. Its translation: CASSLSGGNTGELFF.

This clone was counted a few times. This chain links TRBV7-8 with TRBJ2-3; D may be TRBD1 (5 bases). Germline V lookup: CDR1 SGHVS, CDR2 FQNEAQ. The CDR3 covers 13 residues. V was shortened by 3 bases and J by 6 bases, with 10 bases between the two germline ends. In nucleotides, the CDR3 is TGTGCCAGCAGCTTCCAGGGTCAGGATACGCAGTATTTT. Translated: CASSFQGQDTQYF.

This clone has only a few counts. V is TRBV7-2 and J is TRBJ1-3; D call uncertain. In germline, CDR1 is SGHTA, CDR2 FQGNSA. V lost 0 bases to trimming and J lost 4 bases, with 16 bases between them. The CDR3 covers 17 residues. Here the CDR3 DNA reads TGTGCCAGCAGCTTAGCGCTGGGGAGAGAGGTCGGAAACACCATATATTTT. It encodes CASSLALGREVGNTIYF.

The chain has TRBV7-2 and TRBJ2-5; 7 nucleotides line up with TRBD2. CDR1 is SGHTA, CDR2 FQGNSA, per germline. This CDR3 contains 13 residues. J lost 7 bases, V lost 5 bases, and 7 bases had no gene match. CDR3 nucleotide sequence: TGTGCCAGCAGCGCCGACTGGGGGGGGACCCAGTACTTC. As protein: CASSADWGGTQYF.

The chain joins TRBV4-1 to TRBJ1-2, with TRBD1 identical over 12 bases. CDR3 size: 16 residues. Germline V lookup: CDR1 MGHRA, CDR2 YSYEKL. V lost 1 base, J lost 5 bases, and 5 bases stayed unmatched. In nucleotides, the CDR3 is TGCGCCAGCAGCCAAGGGGGACAGGGGGCTCTGTATGGCTACACCTTC. It codes for CASSQGGQGALYGYTF.

The genes are TRBV7-2 and TRBJ1-5; D possibly corresponds to TRBD1 (6 bases). The CDR3 is 15 amino acids. With 5 bases removed from V and 1 base from J, the gap between germline ends came to 12 bases. Looked up from germline, CDR1 is SGHTA and CDR2 is FQGNSA. The CDR3 nucleotides are TGTGCCAGCAGCCGGGGGGGGGCGAGCAATCAGCCCCAGCATTTT. It encodes CASSRGGASNQPQHF.